The 4 T cell receptor beta chains below all came from one sample that was sequenced in a study of T cell responses to AZD1222 COVID-19 vaccine. The table came from immunoSEQ multiplex PCR; TCRdb's copy has only in-frame clones and leaves some out. The repertoire holds about 110,000 clones, with roughly 80% as singletons. The source was peripheral blood, collected on day 0 of AZD1222 vaccination. The receptor source for this set is an adult in good health.

The V call is TRBV2, the J call TRBJ1-2; D is uncertain. The germline V and J ends were trimmed by 3 bases and 8 bases, with 10 bases remaining between them. The CDR3 loop spans 12 amino acids. CDR1 and CDR2 from the germline V gene are SNHLY and FYNNEI. CDR3 sequence reads: CASSETGSGYTF. The CDR3 coding sequence is TGTGCCAGCAGTGAGACGGGATCCGGCTACACCTTC.

The chain combines TRBV9 with TRBJ2-3; D gene unclear. Looked up from germline, CDR1 is SGDLS and CDR2 is YYNGEE. CDR3 length: 14 residues. Trimming pared 4 bases from V and 4 bases from J, leaving 13 bases between. CDR3 amino acids: CASSLQFRADTQYF. The DNA of the CDR3 is TGTGCCAGCAGCCTACAATTTCGGGCAGATACGCAGTATTTT.

The V and J genes are TRBV28 and TRBJ1-2; tentatively, D is TRBD1 (5 bases). CDR3 length: 13 amino acids. From germline, CDR1 is MDHEN and CDR2 SYDVKM. V lost 6 bases, J lost 5 bases, and 13 bases lay in between. The CDR3 region is CASRGTGGYGYTF. The CDR3 DNA sequence: TGTGCCAGCAGGGGGACTGGGGGGTATGGCTACACCTTC.

The CDR3 nucleotides are TGTGCCAGCAGCTTAGGACAGGGGGCTTATTATGAGCAGTTCTTC. It translates to CASSLGQGAYYEQFF. This chain links TRBV5-5 with TRBJ2-1; 11 positions agree with TRBD1. V dropped 2 bases and J dropped 8; count of bases not matched to a gene: 6. The CDR3 consists of 15 residues. Germline V lookup: CDR1 SGHKS, CDR2 YYEKEE (reference sequence).